These T cell receptor beta chains were read from a single sample in a study of early T cells in non-severe SARS-CoV-2 infection. TCRdb ran MiXCR on the 5' RACE reads and lists one entry per CDR3 protein. The sample consists of under 85,000 distinct CDR3 sequences, roughly 13% of them appearing once. Sequenced material: whole blood. The receptors derive from an adult who was a healthcare worker with PCR-confirmed SARS-CoV-2 infection or an uninfected control (not recorded which). The CDR3 runs from the conserved cysteine through the conserved F or W. A D gene is named only where the DNA matches it firmly. Clone size is shown for a subset of rows, as once, few, many or a class of expanded clone.

>many|NA|TRBV7-2|TRBJ2-4
CASSLWASENIQYF
TGTGCCAGCAGCTTATGGGCTAGCGAAAACATTCAGTACTTC
>many|NA|TRBV6-6|TRBJ2-3
CASSAKALRDTQYF
TGTGCCAGCAGCGCGAAAGCCTTAAGAGATACGCAGTATTTT
>NA|NA|TRBV6-5|TRBJ2-7
CASAEGASYEQYF
TGTGCCAGCGCGGAGGGGGCCTCCTACGAGCAGTACTTC
>NA|NA|TRBV6-1|TRBJ2-5
CASRSGGQETQYF
TGTGCCAGCAGATCCGGGGGGCAGGAGACCCAGTACTTC
>NA|TRBD1|TRBV5-5|TRBJ2-7
CASSLELQGVYEQYF
TGTGCCAGCAGCTTGGAGCTTCAGGGGGTCTACGAGCAGTACTTC
>few|TRBD1|TRBV3-1|TRBJ2-2
CASSQDTGVGELFF
TGTGCCAGCAGCCAAGATACAGGGGTCGGGGAGCTGTTTTTT
>few|TRBD1|TRBV11-2|TRBJ2-2
CASRFPGRGKAGELFF
TGTGCCAGCAGATTCCCCGGCAGGGGGAAGGCCGGGGAGCTGTTTTTT
>NA|NA|TRBV12-3/TRBV12-4|TRBJ2-1
CASSRTRGGNGEQFF
TGTGCCAGCAGCCGGACCCGGGGCGGGAACGGTGAGCAGTTCTTC
>NA|NA|TRBV15|TRBJ2-2
CATSRDPRKAGELFF
TGTGCCACCAGCAGAGATCCGCGAAAAGCCGGGGAGCTGTTTTTT
>many|TRBD2|TRBV11-2|TRBJ2-1
CASSLGLANEQFF
TGTGCCAGCAGCTTAGGACTAGCCAATGAGCAGTTCTTC
>NA|NA|TRBV29-1|TRBJ2-7
CSVELAGAYEQYF
TGCAGCGTTGAGCTAGCTGGGGCCTACGAGCAGTACTTC
>many|TRBD1|TRBV7-2|TRBJ2-5
CASSANRGTETQYF
TGTGCCAGCAGCGCGAACAGGGGGACGGAGACCCAGTACTTC
>many|NA|TRBV7-2|TRBJ1-6
CASSITRDNPSPLHF
TGTGCCAGCAGCATTACCAGGGACAACCCTTCACCCCTCCACTTT
>NA|NA|TRBV7-9|TRBJ1-6
CASSLGEASYNSPLHF
TGTGCCAGCAGTCTAGGGGAGGCCTCCTATAATTCACCCCTCCACTTT
>many|NA|TRBV10-2|TRBJ2-5
CASRAISMGEQETQYF
TGCGCCAGCAGGGCCATCTCGATGGGAGAACAAGAGACCCAGTACTTC
>few|TRBD1|TRBV7-9|TRBJ1-4
CASTPTGTGDEKLFF
TGTGCCAGCACCCCGACCGGGACAGGGGATGAAAAACTGTTTTTT
>few|NA|TRBV9|TRBJ2-2
CASSPPGRAGELFF
TGTGCCAGCAGCCCCCCCGGTAGGGCCGGGGAGCTGTTTTTT
>NA|NA|TRBV7-2|TRBJ2-7
CASSLGERYEQYF
TGTGCCAGCAGCTTAGGTGAAAGATACGAGCAGTACTTC
>NA|TRBD1|TRBV29-1|TRBJ1-2
CSAGRVDRDYGYTF
TGCAGCGCCGGGCGGGTAGACAGGGACTATGGCTACACCTTC
>few|NA|TRBV5-5|TRBJ2-4
CASSSSQGAGGIQYF
TGTGCCAGCAGCTCCTCTCAGGGGGCGGGAGGCATTCAGTACTTC
>NA|TRBD2|TRBV7-6|TRBJ2-3
CASSASGGVTDTQYF
TGTGCCAGCAGCGCTAGCGGGGGGGTCACAGATACGCAGTATTTT
>many|NA|TRBV7-2|TRBJ2-3
CASSLDMGDTQYF
TGTGCCAGCAGCTTAGATATGGGTGATACGCAGTATTTT
>NA|NA|TRBV24-1|TRBJ2-2
CATSGTAYTGELFF
TGTGCCACCAGTGGCACAGCCTACACCGGGGAGCTGTTTTTT
>NA|NA|TRBV2|TRBJ2-4
CASSEIGSQNIQYF
TGTGCCAGCAGTGAGATTGGCAGCCAAAACATTCAGTACTTC
>few|NA|TRBV9|TRBJ2-7
CASTPTGGRDEQYF
TGTGCCAGCACCCCCACCGGAGGGAGAGACGAGCAGTACTTC
>few|TRBD1|TRBV7-6|TRBJ2-7
CASSLARPGGTSYEQYF
TGTGCCAGCAGCTTAGCGCGGCCAGGGGGCACCTCCTACGAGCAGTACTTC